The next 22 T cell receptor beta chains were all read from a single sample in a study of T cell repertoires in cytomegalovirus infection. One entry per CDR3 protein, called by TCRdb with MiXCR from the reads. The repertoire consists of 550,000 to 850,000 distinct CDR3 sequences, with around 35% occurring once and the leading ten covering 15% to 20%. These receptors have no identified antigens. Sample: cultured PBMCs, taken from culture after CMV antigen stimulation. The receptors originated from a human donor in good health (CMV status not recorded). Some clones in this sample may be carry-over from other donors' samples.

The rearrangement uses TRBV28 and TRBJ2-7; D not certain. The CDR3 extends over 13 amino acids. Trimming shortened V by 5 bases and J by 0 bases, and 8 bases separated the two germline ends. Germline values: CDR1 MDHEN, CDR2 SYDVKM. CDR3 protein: CASSTWDSYEQYF. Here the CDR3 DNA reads TGTGCCAGCAGTACGTGGGACTCCTACGAGCAGTACTTC.

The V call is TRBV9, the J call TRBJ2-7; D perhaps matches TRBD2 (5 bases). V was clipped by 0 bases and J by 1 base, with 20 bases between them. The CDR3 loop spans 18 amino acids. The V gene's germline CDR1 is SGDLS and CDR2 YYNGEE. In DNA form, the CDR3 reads TGTGCCAGCAGCGTAGCTCGACCTCGGACTGACGGTTCCTACGAGCAGTACTTC. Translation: CASSVARPRTDGSYEQYF.

The CDR3 nucleotides read TGCGCCAGCAGTGAGTCAGTTTTAGGGAAGCAGTTCTTC. Translated: CASSESVLGKQFF. The chain couples TRBV10-2 to TRBJ2-1; D is unresolved. Germline V gene data show CDR1 as WSHSY and CDR2 as SAAADI. The CDR3 has 13 amino acids. Trimming removed 0 bases from V and 11 bases from J, with 11 bases in between.

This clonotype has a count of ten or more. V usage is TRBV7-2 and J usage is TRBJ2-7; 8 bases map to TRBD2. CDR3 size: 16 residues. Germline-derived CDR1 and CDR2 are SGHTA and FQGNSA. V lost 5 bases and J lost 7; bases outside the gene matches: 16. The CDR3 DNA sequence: TGTGCCAGCAGCAACCTCCGACTTCCGGGGGGGCGAGAGCAGTACTTC. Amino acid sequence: CASSNLRLPGGREQYF.

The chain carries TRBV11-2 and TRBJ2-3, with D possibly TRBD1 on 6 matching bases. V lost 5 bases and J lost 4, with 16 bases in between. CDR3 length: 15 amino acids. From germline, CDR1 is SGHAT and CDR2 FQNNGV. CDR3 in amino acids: CASSPRDTRPDTQYF. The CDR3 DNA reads TGTGCCAGCAGCCCCAGGGACACCAGACCAGATACGCAGTATTTT.

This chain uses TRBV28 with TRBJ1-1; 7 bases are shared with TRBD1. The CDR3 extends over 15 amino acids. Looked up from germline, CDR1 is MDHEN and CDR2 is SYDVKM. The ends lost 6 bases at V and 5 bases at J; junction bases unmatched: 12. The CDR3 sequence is CASSPSTGVGTEAFF. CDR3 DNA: TGTGCCAGCAGCCCGAGCACAGGGGTTGGGACTGAAGCTTTCTTT.

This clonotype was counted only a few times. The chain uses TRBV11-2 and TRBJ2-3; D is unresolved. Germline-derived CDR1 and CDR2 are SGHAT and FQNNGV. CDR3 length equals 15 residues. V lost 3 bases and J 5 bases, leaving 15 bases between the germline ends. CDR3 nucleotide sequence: TGTGCCAGCAGCTTTCCCCGATTCTCGGAAGATACGCAGTATTTT. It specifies CASSFPRFSEDTQYF.

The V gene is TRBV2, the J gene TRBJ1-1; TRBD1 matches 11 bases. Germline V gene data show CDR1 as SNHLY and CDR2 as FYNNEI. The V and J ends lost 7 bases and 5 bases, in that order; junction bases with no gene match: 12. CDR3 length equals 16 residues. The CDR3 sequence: CASISPGQGALTEAFF. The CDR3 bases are TGTGCCAGCATTTCACCCGGACAGGGGGCTCTAACTGAAGCTTTCTTT.

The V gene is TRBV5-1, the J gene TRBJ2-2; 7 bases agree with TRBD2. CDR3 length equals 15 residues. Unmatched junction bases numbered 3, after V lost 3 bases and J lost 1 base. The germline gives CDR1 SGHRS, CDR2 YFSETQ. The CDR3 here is CASSSSGLNTGELFF. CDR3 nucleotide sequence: TGCGCCAGCAGCTCTAGCGGATTGAACACCGGGGAGCTGTTTTTT.

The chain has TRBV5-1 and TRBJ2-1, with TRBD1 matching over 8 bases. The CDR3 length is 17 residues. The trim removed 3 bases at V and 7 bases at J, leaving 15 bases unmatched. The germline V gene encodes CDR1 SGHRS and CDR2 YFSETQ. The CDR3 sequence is CASSSPRDRRMINEQFF. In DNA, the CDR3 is TGCGCCAGCAGCTCCCCGCGGGACAGGCGGATGATTAATGAGCAGTTCTTC.

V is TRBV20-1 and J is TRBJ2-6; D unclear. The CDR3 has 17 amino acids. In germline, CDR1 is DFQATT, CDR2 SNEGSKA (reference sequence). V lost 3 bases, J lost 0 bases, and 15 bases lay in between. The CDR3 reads CSASTESPSSGANVLTF. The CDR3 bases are TGCAGTGCTAGCACAGAGTCCCCTAGCTCTGGGGCCAACGTCCTGACTTTC.

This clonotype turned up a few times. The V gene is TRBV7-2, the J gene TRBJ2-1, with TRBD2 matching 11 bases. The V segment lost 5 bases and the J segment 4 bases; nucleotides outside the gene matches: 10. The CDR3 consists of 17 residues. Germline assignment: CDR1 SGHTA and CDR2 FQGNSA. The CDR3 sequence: CASSQGGPSGGYNEQFF. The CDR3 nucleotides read TGTGCCAGCAGCCAAGGAGGACCTAGCGGGGGGTACAATGAGCAGTTCTTC.

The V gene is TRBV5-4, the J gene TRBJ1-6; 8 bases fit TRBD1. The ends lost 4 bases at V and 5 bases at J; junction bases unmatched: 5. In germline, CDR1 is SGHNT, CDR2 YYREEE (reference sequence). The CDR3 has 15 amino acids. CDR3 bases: TGTGCCAGCAGCCGGACAGGGAGCCATAATTCACCCCTCCACTTT. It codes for CASSRTGSHNSPLHF.

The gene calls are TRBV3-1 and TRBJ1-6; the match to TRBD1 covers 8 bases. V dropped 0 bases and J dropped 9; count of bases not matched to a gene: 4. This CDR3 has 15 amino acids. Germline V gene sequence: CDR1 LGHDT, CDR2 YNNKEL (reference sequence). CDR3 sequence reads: CASSQDGQGGSPLHF. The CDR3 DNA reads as TGTGCCAGCAGCCAAGACGGACAGGGAGGTTCACCCCTCCACTTT.

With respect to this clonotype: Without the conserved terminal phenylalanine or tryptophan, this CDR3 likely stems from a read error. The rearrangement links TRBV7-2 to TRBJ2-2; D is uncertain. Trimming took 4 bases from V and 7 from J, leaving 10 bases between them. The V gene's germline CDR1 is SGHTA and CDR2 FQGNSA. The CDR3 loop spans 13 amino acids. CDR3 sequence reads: CASSSVYFGELFC. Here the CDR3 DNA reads TGTGCCAGCAGCTCCGTATACTTCGGGGAGCTGTTTTGT.

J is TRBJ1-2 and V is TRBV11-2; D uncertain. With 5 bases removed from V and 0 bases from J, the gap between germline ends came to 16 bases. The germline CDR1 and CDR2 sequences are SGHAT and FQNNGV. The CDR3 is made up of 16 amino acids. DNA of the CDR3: TGTGCCAGCAGCCGGGTAAAGGACCCAGCTAACTATGGCTACACCTTC. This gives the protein CASSRVKDPANYGYTF.

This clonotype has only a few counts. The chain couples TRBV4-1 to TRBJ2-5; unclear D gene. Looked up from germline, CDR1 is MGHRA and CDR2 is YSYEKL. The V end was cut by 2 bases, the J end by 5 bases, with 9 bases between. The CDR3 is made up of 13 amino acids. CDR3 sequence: CASSQWDFETQYF. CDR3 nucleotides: TGCGCCAGCAGCCAATGGGATTTTGAGACCCAGTACTTC.

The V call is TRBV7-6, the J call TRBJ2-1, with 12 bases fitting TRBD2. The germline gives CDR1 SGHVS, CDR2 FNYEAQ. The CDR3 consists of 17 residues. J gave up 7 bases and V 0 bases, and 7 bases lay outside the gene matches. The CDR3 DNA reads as TGTGCCAGCAGCTTAGCGGGCGGGACTAGCGGGCTGAATGAGCAGTTCTTC. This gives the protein CASSLAGGTSGLNEQFF. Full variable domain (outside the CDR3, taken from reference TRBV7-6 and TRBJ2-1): GAGVSQSPRYKVTKRGQDVALRCDPISGHVSLYWYRQALGQGPEFLTYFNYEAQQDKSGLPNDRFSAERPEGSISTLTIQRTEQRDSAMYRCASSLAGGTSGLNEQFFGPGTRLTVL.

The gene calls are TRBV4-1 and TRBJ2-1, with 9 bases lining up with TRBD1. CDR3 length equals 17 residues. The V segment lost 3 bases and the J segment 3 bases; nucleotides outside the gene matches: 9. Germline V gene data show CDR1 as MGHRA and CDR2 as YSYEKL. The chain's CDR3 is CASSQGIPGQGYNEQFF. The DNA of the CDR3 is TGCGCCAGCAGCCAGGGCATACCGGGACAGGGCTACAATGAGCAGTTCTTC.

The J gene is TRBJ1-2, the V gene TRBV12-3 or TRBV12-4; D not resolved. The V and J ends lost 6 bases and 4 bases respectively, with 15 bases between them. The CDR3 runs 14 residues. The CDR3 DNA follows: TGTGCCAGCAGGCTGGGAAGTAGGAGCTATGGCTACACCTTC. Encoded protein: CASRLGSRSYGYTF.

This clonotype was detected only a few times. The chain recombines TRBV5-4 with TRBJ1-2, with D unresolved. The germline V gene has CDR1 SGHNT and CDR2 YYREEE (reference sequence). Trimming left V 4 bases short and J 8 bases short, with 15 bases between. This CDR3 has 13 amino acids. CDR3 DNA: TGTGCCAGCAGCCATCAGAGGGAAGAGGGCTACACCTTC. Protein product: CASSHQREEGYTF.

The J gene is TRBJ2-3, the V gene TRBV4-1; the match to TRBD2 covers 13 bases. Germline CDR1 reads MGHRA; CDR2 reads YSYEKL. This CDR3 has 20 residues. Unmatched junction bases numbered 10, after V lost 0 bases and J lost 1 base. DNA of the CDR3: TGCGCCAGCAGCCAAGATTTAGTACTAGCGGGGGGGCGAGGCACAGATACGCAGTATTTT. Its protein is CASSQDLVLAGGRGTDTQYF.